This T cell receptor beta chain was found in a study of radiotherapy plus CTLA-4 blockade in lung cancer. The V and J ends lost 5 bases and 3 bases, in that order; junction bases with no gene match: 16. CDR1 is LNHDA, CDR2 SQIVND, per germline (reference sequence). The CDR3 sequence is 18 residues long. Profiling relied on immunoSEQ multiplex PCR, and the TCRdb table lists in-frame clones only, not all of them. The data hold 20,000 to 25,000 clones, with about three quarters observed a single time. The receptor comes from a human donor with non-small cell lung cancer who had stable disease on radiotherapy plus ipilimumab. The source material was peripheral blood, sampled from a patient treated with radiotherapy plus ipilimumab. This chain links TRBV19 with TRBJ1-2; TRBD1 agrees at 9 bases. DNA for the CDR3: TGTGCCAGTAGTGCTTGGACAGGGGAAAAGGCAAGTTACTATGGCTACACCTTC. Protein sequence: CASSAWTGEKASYYGYTF. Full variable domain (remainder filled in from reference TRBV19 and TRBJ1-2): DGGITQSPKYLFRKEGQNVTLSCEQNLNHDAMYWYRQDPGQGLRLIYYSQIVNDFQKGDIAEGYSVSREKKESFPLTVTSAQKNPTAFYLCASSAWTGEKASYYGYTFGSGTRLTVV.